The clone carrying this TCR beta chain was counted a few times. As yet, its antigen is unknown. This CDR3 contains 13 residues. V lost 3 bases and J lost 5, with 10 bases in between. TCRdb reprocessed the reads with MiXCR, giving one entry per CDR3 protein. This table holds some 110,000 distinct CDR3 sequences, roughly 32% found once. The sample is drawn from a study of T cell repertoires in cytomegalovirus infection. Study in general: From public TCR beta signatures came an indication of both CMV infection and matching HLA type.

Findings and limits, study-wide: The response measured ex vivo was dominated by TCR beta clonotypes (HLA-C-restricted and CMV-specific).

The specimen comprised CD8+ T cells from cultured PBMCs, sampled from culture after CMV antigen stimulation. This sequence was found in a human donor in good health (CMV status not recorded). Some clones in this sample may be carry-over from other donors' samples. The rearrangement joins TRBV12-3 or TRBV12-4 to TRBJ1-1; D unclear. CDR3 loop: CASSLTGITEAFF. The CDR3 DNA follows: TGTGCCAGCAGTTTGACCGGGATTACTGAAGCTTTCTTT.